One sample yielded the 30 T cell receptor beta chains listed below, sequenced in a study of beta chain features in type 1 diabetes. The study reverse transcribed the entire isolated RNA, so it sequenced expressed TCRB transcripts. Method: immunoSEQ multiplex PCR; TCRdb's copy keeps in-frame clones and lacks some. This sample yields under 300,000 clones, of which roughly 30% are seen a single time; approximately 4% belongs to the top ten. Material: central memory CD4+ T cells from blood. The receptor source for this set is a man aged 25 to 40 in good health.

The rearrangement joins TRBV6-6 to TRBJ2-7; D is unresolved. V was clipped by 6 bases and J by 1 base, with 16 bases between them. Germline CDR1 is MNHNY and CDR2 is SVGAGI (reference sequence). The CDR3 spans 15 residues. The CDR3 region has the DNA TGTGCCAGCAGCCGAGGCCGGGCGGAATCCTACGAGCAGTACTTC. Protein sequence: CASSRGRAESYEQYF.

The sample holds a few counts of this clone. The gene calls are TRBV11-3 and TRBJ2-6, with D possibly matching TRBD2 (6 bases). V shed 1 base and J shed 0 bases, with 13 bases lying between them. Germline-derived CDR1 and CDR2 are SGHNT and YENEEA. CDR3 size: 18 residues. DNA for the CDR3: TGTGCCAGCAGCTTAGCCGGGACTTTACCCTCTGGGGCCAACGTCCTGACTTTC. Residues: CASSLAGTLPSGANVLTF.

The V call is TRBV9, the J call TRBJ1-1; TRBD1 aligns across 9 bases. The J segment lost 4 bases and the V segment lost 3 bases, leaving 4 bases of the junction unmatched. Germline assignment: CDR1 SGDLS and CDR2 YYNGEE. CDR3 length: 14 amino acids. CDR3 nucleotide sequence: TGTGCCAGCAGCGCAGGGACAGGGCTCACTGAAGCTTTCTTT. Protein sequence: CASSAGTGLTEAFF.

Ten or more counts support this clone. This chain uses TRBV6-1 with TRBJ2-3; D remains unclear. This CDR3 contains 14 residues. Trimming left V 0 bases short and J 4 bases short, with 8 bases between. The V gene's germline CDR1 is MNHNS and CDR2 SASEGT. In nucleotides, the CDR3 is TGTGCCAGCAGTGAAGCCCCGGCGGCAGATACGCAGTATTTT. Its translation: CASSEAPAADTQYF.

This clone has only a few counts. The rearrangement links TRBV2 to TRBJ2-5; a possible D gene is TRBD1 (5 bases). Germline V gene sequence: CDR1 SNHLY, CDR2 FYNNEI. V was trimmed by 6 bases and J by 5 bases, leaving 13 bases between them. The CDR3 spans 13 residues. The CDR3 DNA is TGTGCCAGCAGCTGGGGCGCAGGGGAGACCCAGTACTTC. Translation gives CASSWGAGETQYF. The full variable domain, completed using reference TRBV2 and TRBJ2-5, is EPEVTQTPSHQVTQMGQEVILRCVPISNHLYFYWYRQILGQKVEFLVSFYNNEISEKSEIFDDQFSVERPDGSNFTLKIRSTKLEDSAMYFCASSWGAGETQYFGPGTRLLVL.

This clone was seen only a few times. The genes are TRBV30 and TRBJ2-3, with 7 bases that match TRBD2. Germline CDR1 and CDR2: GTSNPN and SVGIG (reference sequence). The V gene end was trimmed by 5 bases and the J gene end by 4 bases; junction bases not matched to a gene: 12. The CDR3 runs 15 residues. CDR3 DNA sequence: TGTGCCTGGGAAGATAGGACTAGTACGCCAGATACGCAGTATTTT. It yields the protein CAWEDRTSTPDTQYF. The complete variable domain, with remaining parts taken from reference TRBV30 and TRBJ2-3, reads SQTIHQWPATLVQPVGSPLSLECTVEGTSNPNLYWYRQAAGRGLQLLFYSVGIGQISSEVPQNLSASRPQDRQFILSSKKLLLSDSGFYLCAWEDRTSTPDTQYFGPGTRLTVL.

This clone was counted between two and nine times. V is TRBV14 and J is TRBJ2-1; a possible D gene is TRBD2 (6 bases). Germline V lookup: CDR1 SGHDN, CDR2 FVKESK. Trimming shortened V by 0 bases and J by 9 bases, and 9 bases separated the two germline ends. This CDR3 is built from 13 residues. As DNA, the CDR3 is TGTGCCAGCAGCCAAGATCTCGGGGGTGAGCAGTTCTTC. Translation: CASSQDLGGEQFF.

The V call is TRBV27, the J call TRBJ2-1; 12 bases match TRBD2. CDR1 and CDR2 (germline): MNHEY, SMNVEV (reference sequence). The CDR3 runs 17 residues. Trimming at V came to 7 bases and at J to 3 bases, leaving 10 bases not matched to a gene. CDR3 in amino acids: CASKAPSGRAFYNEQFF. The CDR3 DNA reads as TGTGCCAGCAAGGCCCCTAGCGGGAGGGCCTTCTACAATGAGCAGTTCTTC.

The chain employs TRBV9 and TRBJ2-7, with 8 bases matching TRBD2. CDR1 SGDLS and CDR2 YYNGEE come from the germline V gene. The CDR3 extends over 14 amino acids. V lost 0 bases and J lost 3; bases outside the gene matches: 2. The DNA of the CDR3 is TGTGCCAGCAGCGTAGATACTAGCGGCTACGAGCAGTACTTC. Protein: CASSVDTSGYEQYF.

There are a few counts of this clone. This sequence joins TRBV30 and TRBJ2-5; the D gene could be TRBD1 or TRBD2 (7 bases each). Germline lookup yields CDR1 GTSNPN and CDR2 SVGIG (reference sequence). The CDR3 has 14 amino acids. V was clipped by 2 bases and J by 5 bases, with 15 bases between them. The CDR3 coding sequence is TGTGCCTGGAGTCTACAGGGGAGGGGCGAGACCCAGTACTTC. Amino acids: CAWSLQGRGETQYF.

This chain connects TRBV6-6 to TRBJ2-1; D uncertain. CDR3 length: 13 residues. Per the germline V gene, CDR1 is MNHNY and CDR2 is SVGAGI (reference sequence). The ends were cut back, 0 bases at V and 7 bases at J, with 7 bases in the middle. CDR3 coding DNA: TGTGCCAGCAGTTACTCGGACGAGAATGAGCAGTTCTTC. Translating it yields CASSYSDENEQFF.

This chain links TRBV30 with TRBJ2-7; the D is unclear. Looked up from germline, CDR1 is GTSNPN and CDR2 is SVGIG (reference sequence). The CDR3 runs 11 residues. The V and J ends lost 0 bases and 3 bases respectively, with 3 bases between them. The CDR3 DNA sequence: TGTGCCTGGAGTGTAAACTACGAGCAGTACTTC. Its protein is CAWSVNYEQYF.

This clone was seen more than once but under ten times. This chain connects TRBV28 to TRBJ2-1, with a possible D match to TRBD2 (6 bases). The CDR3 has 13 residues. The germline CDR1 and CDR2 sequences are MDHEN and SYDVKM. Trimming took off 6 bases at V and 6 bases at J, with 12 bases between the two ends. CDR3 nucleotides: TGTGCCAGCAGATCGGCGGGGATCAATGAGCAGTTCTTC. Its protein is CASRSAGINEQFF.

V usage is TRBV6-5 and J usage is TRBJ2-7; 9 nucleotides match TRBD1. The trim removed 8 bases at V and 6 bases at J, leaving 8 bases unmatched. The CDR3 contains 13 residues. Germline values: CDR1 MNHEY, CDR2 SVGAGI. The CDR3: CASGSDRGGEQYF. In DNA, the CDR3 is TGTGCCAGCGGATCGGACAGGGGTGGCGAGCAGTACTTC.

In its sample, this clone was seen once. This chain links TRBV5-1 with TRBJ2-3, with 9 nucleotides matching TRBD1. This CDR3 contains 15 residues. V shed 5 bases and J 5 bases; nucleotides not matched to a gene: 9. Germline V gene sequence: CDR1 SGHRS, CDR2 YFSETQ. CDR3 coding DNA: TGCGCCAGCAGACAGGGGGCTGTGACGTTAGATACGCAGTATTTT. Its protein product is CASRQGAVTLDTQYF. Full variable domain (rest looked up from reference TRBV5-1 and TRBJ2-3): KAGVTQTPRYLIKTRGQQVTLSCSPISGHRSVSWYQQTPGQGLQFLFEYFSETQRNKGNFPGRFSGRQFSNSRSEMNVSTLELGDSALYLCASRQGAVTLDTQYFGPGTRLTVL.

This clone was recorded only once. This chain links TRBV6-5 with TRBJ1-1; no clear D. Trimming cost V 2 bases and J 0 bases, with 13 bases left between them. Germline V CDR1 and CDR2: MNHEY, SVGAGI. The CDR3 is 16 residues long. The DNA for the CDR3 is TGTGCCAGCAGTTACCAAGGGAGCGGGTTGAACACTGAAGCTTTCTTT. Its protein is CASSYQGSGLNTEAFF.

The chain carries TRBV11-2 and TRBJ2-3, with 8 positions matching TRBD2. J gave up 13 bases and V 5 bases, and 11 bases lay outside the gene matches. The CDR3 spans 13 residues. Per the germline V gene, CDR1 is SGHAT and CDR2 is FQNNGV. CDR3 bases: TGTGCCAGCAGCCACGCGGGTAGCGGGGTGAAGTATTTT. It is translated as CASSHAGSGVKYF.

This clone was observed a handful of times. The gene calls are TRBV5-5 and TRBJ2-1; 8 bases fit TRBD2. The CDR3 length is 14 residues. V gave up 1 base and J gave up 8 bases; unmatched junction bases: 5. The germline V gene has CDR1 SGHKS and CDR2 YYEKEE (reference sequence). CDR3 DNA: TGTGCCAGCAGCTTGTTCGGGGGGGCCGATGAGCAGTTCTTC. This codes for CASSLFGGADEQFF. Drawing the rest from reference TRBV5-5 and TRBJ2-1, the complete variable domain is DAGVTQSPTHLIKTRGQQVTLRCSPISGHKSVSWYQQVLGQGPQFIFQYYEKEERGRGNFPDRFSARQFPNYSSELNVNALLLGDSALYLCASSLFGGADEQFFGPGTRLTVL.

A few counts support this clone. The chain carries TRBV10-3 and TRBJ2-2; 7 positions agree with TRBD1. V gave up 4 bases and J gave up 2 bases; unmatched junction bases: 4. Germline loops: CDR1 ENHRY, CDR2 SYGVKD. This CDR3 region has 15 residues. The CDR3 bases are TGTGCCATCAGTGGGAACAGGGGAAACACCGGGGAGCTGTTTTTT. Protein sequence: CAISGNRGNTGELFF.

This clone was recorded a few times. The genes are TRBV28 and TRBJ2-7, with D maybe TRBD2 (5 bases). The V gene lost 5 bases and the J gene lost 2 bases, with 13 bases spanning the gap. Germline CDR1 is MDHEN and CDR2 is SYDVKM. The CDR3 spans 14 residues. This CDR3 reads CASSLGGLTYEQYF. The CDR3 nucleotides read TGTGCCAGCAGTCTCGGCGGGCTCACCTACGAGCAGTACTTC.

Points on this clone: The sample contains more than one DNA sequence encoding this CDR3. V is TRBV29-1 and J is TRBJ2-7; 7 nucleotides align to TRBD1. CDR1 SQVTM and CDR2 ANQGSEA come from the germline V gene. The CDR3 has 11 amino acids. J lost 5 bases, V lost 5 bases, and 3 bases had no gene match. The CDR3 region has the DNA TGCAGCGTTTACAGGGGTAACGAGCAGTACTTC. Translated: CSVYRGNEQYF.

This clone was picked up a small number of times. V usage is TRBV6-6 and J usage is TRBJ1-5, with a tentative D call TRBD1 (6 bases). The germline V and J ends were trimmed by 4 bases and 5 bases, with 9 bases remaining between them. The V gene's germline CDR1 is MNHNY and CDR2 SVGAGI (reference sequence). The CDR3 contains 13 residues. CDR3 DNA: TGTGCCAGCAGTTCTAGGGGGGATCAGCCCCAGCATTTT. Protein: CASSSRGDQPQHF.

CDR3 in amino acids: CASSLFGDLGFF. CDR3 nucleotide sequence: TGTGCCAGCAGCTTGTTTGGGGATCTGGGGTTCTTC. V is TRBV5-6 and J is TRBJ2-1; no clear D. This CDR3 is 12 amino acids long. Trimming took 1 base from V and 15 from J, leaving 14 bases between them. Germline lookup yields CDR1 SGHDT and CDR2 YYEEEE.

The chain couples TRBV2 to TRBJ1-3; no reliable D call. V was trimmed by 6 bases and J by 0 bases, leaving 9 bases between them. Germline CDR1 and CDR2: SNHLY and FYNNEI. This CDR3 is 14 amino acids long. The CDR3 coding sequence is TGTGCCAGCAGAAACGGAAACTCTGGAAACACCATATATTTT. Translation gives CASRNGNSGNTIYF.

The chain is built from TRBV11-2 and TRBJ2-3; no definite D call. CDR1 and CDR2 (germline): SGHAT, FQNNGV. V dropped 1 base and J dropped 1 base, with 12 bases sitting between them. This CDR3 comprises 16 residues. DNA of the CDR3: TGTGCCAGCAGCTTAGGAAGGGCCCTCGGCACAGATACGCAGTATTTT. It encodes CASSLGRALGTDTQYF.

There are a few counts of this clone. The chain's CDR3 is CASSSEMDTEAFF. The CDR3 nucleotides are TGTGCCAGCAGTTCGGAAATGGACACTGAAGCTTTCTTT. The V gene is TRBV28, the J gene TRBJ1-1; the D is unclear. Germline assignment: CDR1 MDHEN and CDR2 SYDVKM. CDR3 length: 13 residues. V lost 4 bases and J 3 bases, leaving 9 bases between the germline ends.

The sample holds a few counts of this clone. This sequence joins TRBV5-1 and TRBJ2-5; perhaps TRBD1 as D (6 bases). Per germline, CDR1 SGHRS and CDR2 YFSETQ. The CDR3 is made up of 14 amino acids. V was trimmed by 4 bases and J by 2 bases, leaving 12 bases between them. The CDR3 here is CASSGLTGQETQYF. As DNA, the CDR3 is TGCGCCAGCAGCGGATTGACAGGTCAAGAGACCCAGTACTTC.

The sample holds a few counts of this clone. This chain connects TRBV2 to TRBJ2-7; 10 nucleotides line up with TRBD1. J gave up 4 bases and V 5 bases, and 5 bases lay outside the gene matches. This CDR3 region has 14 residues. Germline V gene data show CDR1 as SNHLY and CDR2 as FYNNEI. The CDR3 sequence is CASSITGQGYEQYF. CDR3 DNA: TGTGCCAGCAGTATCACGGGACAGGGGTACGAGCAGTACTTC.

This chain joins TRBV6-5 and TRBJ1-1; D might be TRBD1 (5 bases). The CDR3 extends over 13 amino acids. In germline, CDR1 is MNHEY, CDR2 SVGAGI. Between the trimmed V and J ends, which lost 4 bases and 5 bases, there was a span of 11 bases. The CDR3 DNA is TGTGCCAGCAGTTTCATGACAGCAACTGAAGCTTTCTTT. Amino acid sequence: CASSFMTATEAFF.

This clone was seen repeatedly, ten times or more. The chain joins TRBV9 to TRBJ2-2; no clear D gene. V lost 1 base and J lost 6, with 7 bases in between. The CDR3 covers 13 residues. CDR1 is SGDLS and CDR2 is YYNGEE in the germline V gene. The CDR3 here is CASSVLSAGELFF. The CDR3 nucleotides read TGTGCCAGCAGCGTACTCTCCGCCGGGGAGCTGTTTTTT. The whole variable domain, remainder taken from reference TRBV9 and TRBJ2-2, is DSGVTQTPKHLITATGQRVTLRCSPRSGDLSVYWYQQSLDQGLQFLIQYYNGEERAKGNILERFSAQQFPDLHSELNLSSLELGDSALYFCASSVLSAGELFFGEGSRLTVL.